Below are 25 T cell receptor beta chains sequenced from a single sample in a study of CD8+ T cells in alopecia areata. Extracted RNA was reverse transcribed into cDNA, the sequencing template. Method: immunoSEQ multiplex PCR; TCRdb's copy keeps in-frame clones and lacks some. The profile shows over 200,000 clones, over 60% of them singletons. Described treatment: oral pan-JAK inhibitor, 5-10 mg twice daily. Material: CD4+ T cells sorted from blood, obtained at week 4, from a patient treated with tofacitinib. Source of these receptors: a human donor with alopecia areata.

In its sample, this clone was seen a few times. The chain employs TRBV30 and TRBJ2-7; D might be TRBD2 (5 bases). The germline gives CDR1 GTSNPN, CDR2 SVGIG (reference sequence). V dropped 4 bases and J dropped 3 bases, with 16 bases sitting between them. The CDR3 loop spans 14 amino acids. As DNA, the CDR3 is TGTGCCTGGAACAAAGGAGGTCTGGACTACGAGCAGTACTTC. Amino acids: CAWNKGGLDYEQYF.

The chain has TRBV10-3 and TRBJ2-7; 8 nucleotides align to TRBD2. In germline, CDR1 is ENHRY, CDR2 SYGVKD. CDR3 length: 16 amino acids. With 2 bases clipped from V and 2 bases from J, the junction kept 8 bases outside the gene matches. The CDR3 sequence is CAISEGLSGAAYEQYF. The CDR3 nucleotides read TGTGCCATCAGTGAGGGGCTTAGCGGGGCCGCCTACGAGCAGTACTTC.

The CDR3 loop is CASSLDGGIDTEAFF. CDR3 DNA sequence: TGCGCCAGCAGCTTGGATGGGGGGATCGACACTGAAGCTTTCTTT. The chain employs TRBV5-1 and TRBJ1-1; D may be TRBD1 (5 bases). V was cut by 0 bases and J by 3 bases, with 12 bases left in between. The CDR3 totals 15 residues. Germline V gene data show CDR1 as SGHRS and CDR2 as YFSETQ.

This clone has more than one count but fewer than ten. CDR3 sequence reads: CASRPDSTGYTF. The CDR3 coding sequence is TGTGCCAGCAGACCTGACAGTACTGGCTACACCTTC. This sequence joins TRBV2 and TRBJ1-2, with a possible D match to TRBD1 (5 bases). CDR1 and CDR2 from the germline V gene are SNHLY and FYNNEI. V dropped 6 bases and J dropped 7 bases, with 12 bases sitting between them. CDR3 length equals 12 residues.

V usage is TRBV5-1 and J usage is TRBJ2-3; D unclear. This CDR3 comprises 12 residues. The ends were cut back, 5 bases at V and 12 bases at J, with 16 bases in the middle. In germline, CDR1 is SGHRS, CDR2 YFSETQ. DNA for the CDR3: TGCGCCAGCAGGACCGAAAATCAACCCCAGTATTTT. The encoded protein is CASRTENQPQYF.

The V gene is TRBV27, the J gene TRBJ2-7; 12 bases align to TRBD1. Germline lookup yields CDR1 MNHEY and CDR2 SMNVEV (reference sequence). This CDR3 has 15 amino acids. V lost 6 bases to trimming and J lost 5 bases; unmatched junction nucleotides: 8. Written as DNA, the CDR3 is TGTGCCAGCAGCGGGAGGGACAGGGGGCTTAACGAGCAGTACTTC. It specifies CASSGRDRGLNEQYF.

V is TRBV29-1 and J is TRBJ1-1; D remains unclear. V dropped 5 bases and J dropped 0 bases, with 10 bases sitting between them. The length of the CDR3 is 13 residues. Germline V lookup: CDR1 SQVTM, CDR2 ANQGSEA. Here the CDR3 reads CSVRALVNTEAFF. CDR3 coding DNA: TGCAGCGTTCGGGCCTTAGTGAACACTGAAGCTTTCTTT.

The chain has TRBV5-5 and TRBJ2-5, with D uncertain. The CDR3 is made up of 14 amino acids. Trimming removed 4 bases from V and 2 bases from J, with 12 bases in between. Germline V CDR1 and CDR2: SGHKS, YYEKEE (reference sequence). CDR3 protein: CASSRKEFQETQYF. As DNA, the CDR3 is TGTGCCAGCAGCCGAAAGGAGTTTCAAGAGACCCAGTACTTC.

The J gene is TRBJ2-7, the V gene TRBV7-2, with 11 bases aligning to TRBD2. The CDR3 is 15 amino acids. In germline, CDR1 is SGHTA, CDR2 FQGNSA. V gave up 6 bases and J gave up 3 bases; unmatched junction bases: 7. CDR3 amino acids: CASRPTSGVVYEQYF. The CDR3 nucleotides are TGTGCCAGCAGACCGACTAGCGGGGTAGTCTACGAGCAGTACTTC.

The V and J genes are TRBV7-2 and TRBJ2-5, with TRBD2 identical over 8 bases. The ends lost 5 bases at V and 2 bases at J; junction bases unmatched: 4. The CDR3 extends over 14 amino acids. The germline CDR1 and CDR2 sequences are SGHTA and FQGNSA. The CDR3 nucleotides are TGTGCCAGCAGCCCGGGGGGGCAGCAAGAGACCCAGTACTTC. It is translated as CASSPGGQQETQYF.

The J gene is TRBJ2-5, the V gene TRBV30; TRBD1 is a possible D gene (5 bases). The germline V and J ends were trimmed by 1 base and 5 bases, with 8 bases remaining between them. The CDR3 is 12 amino acids. Germline values: CDR1 GTSNPN, CDR2 SVGIG (reference sequence). In DNA, the CDR3 is TGTGCCTGGAGTGGGGGCTATGAGACCCAGTACTTC. Protein product: CAWSGGYETQYF. Full variable domain (missing parts from reference TRBV30 and TRBJ2-5): SQTIHQWPATLVQPVGSPLSLECTVEGTSNPNLYWYRQAAGRGLQLLFYSVGIGQISSEVPQNLSASRPQDRQFILSSKKLLLSDSGFYLCAWSGGYETQYFGPGTRLLVL.

This clone showed up just a few times. This chain joins TRBV5-1 and TRBJ2-3, with a tentative D call TRBD1 (6 bases). There are 15 residues in the CDR3. V lost 0 bases, J lost 2 bases, and 10 bases lay in between. Germline-derived CDR1 and CDR2 are SGHRS and YFSETQ. In nucleotides, the CDR3 is TGCGCCAGCAGCTTGGGGGGACAACTCACAGATACGCAGTATTTT. Its translation: CASSLGGQLTDTQYF.

This chain uses TRBV5-6 with TRBJ1-5; 9 bases agree with TRBD1. V lost 3 bases and J lost 6; bases outside the gene matches: 4. The CDR3 is made up of 14 amino acids. Germline-derived CDR1 and CDR2 are SGHDT and YYEEEE. CDR3 sequence (DNA): TGTGCCAGCAGCTCGGGGACAGGGAGTCAGCCCCAGCATTTT. The encoded protein is CASSSGTGSQPQHF.

The chain joins TRBV13 to TRBJ2-3; 8 bases are shared with TRBD2. Trimming removed 5 bases from V and 1 base from J; junction bases left unmatched: 11. CDR1 PRHDT and CDR2 FYEKMQ come from the germline V gene (reference sequence). The CDR3 length is 17 residues. The CDR3 bases are TGTGCCAGCAGCAATCCGGCACTAGCGGTTCGCACAGATACGCAGTATTTT. Translation gives CASSNPALAVRTDTQYF. The whole variable domain, filled in from reference TRBV13 and TRBJ2-3, reads AAGVIQSPRHLIKEKRETATLKCYPIPRHDTVYWYQQGPGQDPQFLISFYEKMQSDKGSIPDRFSAQQFSDYHSELNMSSLELGDSALYFCASSNPALAVRTDTQYFGPGTRLTVL.

The chain carries TRBV29-1 and TRBJ2-2, with TRBD1 matching over 8 bases. Per germline, CDR1 SQVTM and CDR2 ANQGSEA. This CDR3 comprises 15 residues. V lost 7 bases and J lost 1; bases outside the gene matches: 8. The CDR3 sequence is CSANPGTGNTGELFF. The CDR3 bases are TGCAGCGCGAACCCCGGGACAGGGAACACCGGGGAGCTGTTTTTT.

V usage is TRBV29-1 and J usage is TRBJ2-1; D ambiguous. The CDR3 sequence is 13 residues long. Germline V gene data show CDR1 as SQVTM and CDR2 as ANQGSEA. Trimming cost V 3 bases and J 3 bases, with 9 bases left between them. The DNA of the CDR3 is TGCAGCGTTGACGGGCTACGCTACAATGAGCAGTTCTTC. Residues: CSVDGLRYNEQFF.

This chain links TRBV6-1 with TRBJ1-6; D not certain. Deletions cut 7 bases from V and 9 bases from J, with 13 bases between. The CDR3 length is 13 residues. From germline, CDR1 is MNHNS and CDR2 SASEGT. The CDR3 bases are TGTGCCAGCATAGTCAGTGGGAGTTCACCCCTCCACTTT. Its protein is CASIVSGSSPLHF.

The chain uses TRBV27 and TRBJ1-6, with 8 bases that match TRBD1. Unmatched junction bases numbered 5, after V lost 0 bases and J lost 7 bases. The CDR3 spans 16 residues. CDR1 is MNHEY, CDR2 SMNVEV, per germline (reference sequence). This CDR3 reads CASSLSGGQANSPLHF. CDR3 coding DNA: TGTGCCAGCAGTTTATCGGGGGGACAGGCCAATTCACCCCTCCACTTT.

The gene calls are TRBV6-1 and TRBJ2-6; a possible D gene is TRBD2 (6 bases). This CDR3 region has 15 residues. V lost 11 bases and J lost 1, with 15 bases in between. The germline CDR1 and CDR2 sequences are MNHNS and SASEGT. The CDR3 protein is CAGGRGVSGANVLTF. The DNA for the CDR3 is TGTGCCGGAGGGAGAGGGGTATCTGGGGCCAACGTCCTGACTTTC.

In DNA form, the CDR3 reads TGTGCCAGCAGTGGCGGGGGCCTCTATGAGCAGTTCTTC. Its translation is CASSGGGLYEQFF. The rearrangement joins TRBV2 to TRBJ2-1; TRBD2 might be the D (7 bases). The V gene's germline CDR1 is SNHLY and CDR2 FYNNEI. V lost 4 bases to trimming and J lost 8 bases, with 12 bases between them. This CDR3 is built from 13 residues. The whole variable domain, filled in from reference TRBV2 and TRBJ2-1, reads EPEVTQTPSHQVTQMGQEVILRCVPISNHLYFYWYRQILGQKVEFLVSFYNNEISEKSEIFDDQFSVERPDGSNFTLKIRSTKLEDSAMYFCASSGGGLYEQFFGPGTRLTVL.

This clone was seen more than once but under ten times. The genes are TRBV5-6 and TRBJ2-6; a possible D gene is TRBD2 (5 bases). This CDR3 contains 16 residues. Trimming stripped 2 bases from V and 0 bases from J, with 9 bases between. Germline V gene data show CDR1 as SGHDT and CDR2 as YYEEEE. In nucleotides, the CDR3 is TGTGCCAGCAGCTTAGGAGGACCCTCTGGGGCCAACGTCCTGACTTTC. It encodes CASSLGGPSGANVLTF.

This sequence joins TRBV10-3 and TRBJ1-4; D unclear. The CDR3 is made up of 14 amino acids. Germline CDR1 ENHRY, CDR2 SYGVKD. The V gene lost 3 bases and the J gene lost 2 bases, with 7 bases spanning the gap. The CDR3 is CAISERDTNEKLFF. CDR3 bases: TGTGCCATCAGTGAAAGGGATACTAATGAAAAACTGTTTTTT.

This chain joins TRBV30 and TRBJ2-7; 7 bases map to TRBD1. CDR1 and CDR2 (germline): GTSNPN, SVGIG (reference sequence). Trimming cost V 0 bases and J 7 bases; bases outside gene matches: 6. The CDR3 covers 13 residues. CDR3 region: CAWSVQGSWEQYF. As DNA, the CDR3 is TGTGCCTGGAGTGTACAGGGGTCCTGGGAGCAGTACTTC.

This clone was seen only a few times. The chain is built from TRBV4-2 and TRBJ2-5; TRBD2 matches 10 bases. V gave up 4 bases and J gave up 7 bases; unmatched junction bases: 6. The CDR3 loop spans 14 amino acids. In germline, CDR1 is LGHNA, CDR2 YNFKEQ. The CDR3 DNA is TGTGCCAGCAGCCTTGGGACTAGCGAAGGGACCCAGTACTTC. The encoded protein is CASSLGTSEGTQYF.

This chain joins TRBV7-9 and TRBJ1-5, with 9 bases that match TRBD1. V gave up 5 bases and J gave up 4 bases; unmatched junction bases: 6. This CDR3 comprises 15 residues. The germline V gene has CDR1 SEHNR and CDR2 FQNEAQ (reference sequence). The CDR3 is CASSLGTGQNQPQHF. CDR3 nucleotide sequence: TGTGCCAGCAGCCTGGGGACAGGGCAAAATCAGCCCCAGCATTTT.